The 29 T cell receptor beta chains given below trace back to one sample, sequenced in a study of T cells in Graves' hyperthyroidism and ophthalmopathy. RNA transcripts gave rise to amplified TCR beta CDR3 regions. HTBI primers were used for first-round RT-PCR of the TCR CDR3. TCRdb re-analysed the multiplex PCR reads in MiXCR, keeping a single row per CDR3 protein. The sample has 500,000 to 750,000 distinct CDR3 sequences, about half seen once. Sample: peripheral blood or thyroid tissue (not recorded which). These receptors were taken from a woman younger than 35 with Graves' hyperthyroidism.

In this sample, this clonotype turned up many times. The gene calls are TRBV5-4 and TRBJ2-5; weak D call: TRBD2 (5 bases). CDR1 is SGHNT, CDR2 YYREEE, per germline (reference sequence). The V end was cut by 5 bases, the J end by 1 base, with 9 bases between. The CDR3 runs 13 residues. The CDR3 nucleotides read TGTGCCAGCAGGACGGACTTCCAAGAGACCCAGTACTTC. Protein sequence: CASRTDFQETQYF.

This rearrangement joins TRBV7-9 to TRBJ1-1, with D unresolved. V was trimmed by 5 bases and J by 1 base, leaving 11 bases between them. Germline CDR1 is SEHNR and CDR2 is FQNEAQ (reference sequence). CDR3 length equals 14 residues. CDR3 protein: CASSRAGANTEAFF. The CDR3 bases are TGTGCCAGCAGCCGTGCGGGAGCGAACACTGAAGCTTTCTTT. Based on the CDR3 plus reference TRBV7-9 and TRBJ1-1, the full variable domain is DTGVSQNPRHKITKRGQNVTFRCDPISEHNRLYWYRQTLGQGPEFLTYFQNEAQLEKSRLLSDRFSAERPKGSFSTLEIQRTEQGDSAMYLCASSRAGANTEAFFGQGTRLTVV.

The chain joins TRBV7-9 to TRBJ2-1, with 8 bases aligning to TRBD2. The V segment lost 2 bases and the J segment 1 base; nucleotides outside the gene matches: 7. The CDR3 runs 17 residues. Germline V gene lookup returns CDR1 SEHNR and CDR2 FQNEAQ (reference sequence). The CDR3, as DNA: TGTGCCAGCAGCTTACTGGCGGGAGGTGTGTCCTACAATGAGCAGTTCTTC. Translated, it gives CASSLLAGGVSYNEQFF.

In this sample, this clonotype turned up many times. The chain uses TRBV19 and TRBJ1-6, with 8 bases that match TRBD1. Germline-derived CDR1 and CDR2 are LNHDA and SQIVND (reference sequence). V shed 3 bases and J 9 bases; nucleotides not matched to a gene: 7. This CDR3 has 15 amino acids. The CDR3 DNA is TGTGCCAGTAGTATCTACGGACAGGGAATTTCACCCCTCCACTTT. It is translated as CASSIYGQGISPLHF.

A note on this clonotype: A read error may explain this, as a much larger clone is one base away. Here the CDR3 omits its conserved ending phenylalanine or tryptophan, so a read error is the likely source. The CDR3 DNA is TGTGCCAGCAGCCAGAGGGGCCGAGGCGCTGAAGCTTTCCTT. Its protein product is CASSQRGRGAEAFL. The chain links TRBV7-8 to TRBJ1-1; D is perhaps TRBD1 (5 bases). V was trimmed by 5 bases and J by 6 bases, leaving 16 bases between them. Looked up from germline, CDR1 is SGHVS and CDR2 is FQNEAQ. The CDR3 runs to 14 residues.

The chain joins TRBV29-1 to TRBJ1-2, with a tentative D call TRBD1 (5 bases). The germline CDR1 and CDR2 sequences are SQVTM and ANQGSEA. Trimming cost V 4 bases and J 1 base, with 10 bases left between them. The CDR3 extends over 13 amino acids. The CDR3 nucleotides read TGCAGCGTTGGTGACAGCTATAACTATGGCTACACCTTC. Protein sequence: CSVGDSYNYGYTF.

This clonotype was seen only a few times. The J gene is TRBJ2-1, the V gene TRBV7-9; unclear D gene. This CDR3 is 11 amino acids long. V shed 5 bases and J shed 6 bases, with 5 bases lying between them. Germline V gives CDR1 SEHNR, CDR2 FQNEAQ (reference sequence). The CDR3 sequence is CASSMGNEQFF. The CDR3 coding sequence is TGTGCCAGCAGCATGGGCAATGAGCAGTTCTTC.

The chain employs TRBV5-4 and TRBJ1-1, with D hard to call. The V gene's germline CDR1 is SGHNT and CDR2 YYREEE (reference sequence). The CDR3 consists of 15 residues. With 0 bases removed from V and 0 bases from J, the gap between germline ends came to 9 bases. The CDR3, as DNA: TGTGCCAGCAGCTTGGATGTGACGGTGAACACTGAAGCTTTCTTT. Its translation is CASSLDVTVNTEAFF.

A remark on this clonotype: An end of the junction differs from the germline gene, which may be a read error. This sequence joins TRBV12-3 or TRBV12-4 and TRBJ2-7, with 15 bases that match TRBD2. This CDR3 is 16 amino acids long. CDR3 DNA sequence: TGTGCCAGCAGCTGGGGACTAGCGGGAGGCTCCCACGAGCAGTACTTC. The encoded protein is CASSWGLAGGSHEQYF.

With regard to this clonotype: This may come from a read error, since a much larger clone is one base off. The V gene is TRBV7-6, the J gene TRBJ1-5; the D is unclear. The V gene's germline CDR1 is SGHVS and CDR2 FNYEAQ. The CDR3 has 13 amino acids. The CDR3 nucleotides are TGTGCCAGCAGCTTAACAGACAATCAGCTCCAGCATTTT. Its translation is CASSLTDNQLQHF.

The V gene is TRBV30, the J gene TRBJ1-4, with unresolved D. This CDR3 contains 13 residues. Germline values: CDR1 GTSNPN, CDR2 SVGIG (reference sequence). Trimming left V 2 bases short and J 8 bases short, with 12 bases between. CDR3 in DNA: TGTGCCTGGAGTCGGCAGGTTGAGGAAAAACTGTTTTTT. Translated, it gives CAWSRQVEEKLFF.

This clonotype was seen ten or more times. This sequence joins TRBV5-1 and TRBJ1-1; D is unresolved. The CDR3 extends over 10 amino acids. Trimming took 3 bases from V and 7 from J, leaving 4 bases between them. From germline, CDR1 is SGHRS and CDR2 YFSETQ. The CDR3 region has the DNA TGCGCCAGCAGCTCCTATGAAGCTTTCTTT. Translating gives CASSSYEAFF. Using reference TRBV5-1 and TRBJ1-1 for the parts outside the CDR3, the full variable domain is KAGVTQTPRYLIKTRGQQVTLSCSPISGHRSVSWYQQTPGQGLQFLFEYFSETQRNKGNFPGRFSGRQFSNSRSEMNVSTLELGDSALYLCASSSYEAFFGQGTRLTVV.

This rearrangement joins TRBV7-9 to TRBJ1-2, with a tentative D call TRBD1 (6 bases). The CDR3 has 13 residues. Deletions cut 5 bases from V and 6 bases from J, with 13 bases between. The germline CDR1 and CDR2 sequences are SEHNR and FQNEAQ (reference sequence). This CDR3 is CASSAGGRDGYTF. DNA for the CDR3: TGTGCCAGCAGCGCCGGGGGCAGGGATGGCTACACCTTC.

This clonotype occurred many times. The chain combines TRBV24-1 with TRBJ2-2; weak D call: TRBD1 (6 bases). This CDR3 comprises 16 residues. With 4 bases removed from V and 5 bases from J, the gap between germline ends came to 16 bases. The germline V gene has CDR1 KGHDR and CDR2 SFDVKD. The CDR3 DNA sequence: TGTGCCACCAGTGAGGAACAGGGCCTTGGAACCGGGGAGCTGTTTTTT. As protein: CATSEEQGLGTGELFF.

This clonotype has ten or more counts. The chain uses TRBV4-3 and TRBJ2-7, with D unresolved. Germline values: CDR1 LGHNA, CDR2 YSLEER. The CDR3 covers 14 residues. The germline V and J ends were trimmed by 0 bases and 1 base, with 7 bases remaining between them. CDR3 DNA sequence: TGCGCCAGCAGCCAAGATGGAATATCCTACGAGCAGTACTTC. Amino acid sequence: CASSQDGISYEQYF.

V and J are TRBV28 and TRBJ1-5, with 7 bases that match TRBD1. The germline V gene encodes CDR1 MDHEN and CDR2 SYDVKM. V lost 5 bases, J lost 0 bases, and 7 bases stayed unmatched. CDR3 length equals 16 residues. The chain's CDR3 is CASSPLDRFSNQPQHF. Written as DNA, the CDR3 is TGTGCCAGCAGTCCACTGGACAGGTTTAGCAATCAGCCCCAGCATTTT.

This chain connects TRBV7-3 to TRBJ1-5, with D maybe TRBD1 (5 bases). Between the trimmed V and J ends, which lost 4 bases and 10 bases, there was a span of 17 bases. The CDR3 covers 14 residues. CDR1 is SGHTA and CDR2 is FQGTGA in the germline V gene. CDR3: CASSSRGDWEPQHF. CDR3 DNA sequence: TGTGCCAGCAGCTCGAGGGGAGATTGGGAACCCCAGCATTTT.

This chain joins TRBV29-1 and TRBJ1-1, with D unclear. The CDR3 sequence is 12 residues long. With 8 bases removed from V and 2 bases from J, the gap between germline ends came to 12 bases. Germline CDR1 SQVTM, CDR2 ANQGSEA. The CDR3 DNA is TGCAGCACCGGTGGTCTAAACACTGAAGCTTTCTTT. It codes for CSTGGLNTEAFF.

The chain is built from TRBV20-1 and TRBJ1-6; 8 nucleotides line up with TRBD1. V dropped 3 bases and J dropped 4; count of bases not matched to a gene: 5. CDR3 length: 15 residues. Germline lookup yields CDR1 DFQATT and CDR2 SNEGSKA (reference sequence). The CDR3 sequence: CSASGQGAYNSPLHF. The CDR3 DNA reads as TGCAGTGCTAGTGGGCAGGGGGCTTATAATTCACCCCTCCACTTT.

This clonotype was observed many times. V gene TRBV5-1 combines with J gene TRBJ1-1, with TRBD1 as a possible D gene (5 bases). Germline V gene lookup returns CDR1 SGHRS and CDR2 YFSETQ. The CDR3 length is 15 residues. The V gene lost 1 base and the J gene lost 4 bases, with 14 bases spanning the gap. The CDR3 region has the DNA TGCGCCAGCAGCTTGATCGGGGGGGGGATCACTGAAGCTTTCTTT. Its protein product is CASSLIGGGITEAFF.

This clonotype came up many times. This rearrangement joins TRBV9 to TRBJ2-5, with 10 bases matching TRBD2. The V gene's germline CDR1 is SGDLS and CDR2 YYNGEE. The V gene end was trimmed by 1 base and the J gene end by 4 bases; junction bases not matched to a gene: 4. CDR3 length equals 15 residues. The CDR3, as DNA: TGTGCCAGCAGCGTAAGTGGGACTAGCGCAGAGACCCAGTACTTC. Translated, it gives CASSVSGTSAETQYF. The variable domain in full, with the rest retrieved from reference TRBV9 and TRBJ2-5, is DSGVTQTPKHLITATGQRVTLRCSPRSGDLSVYWYQQSLDQGLQFLIQYYNGEERAKGNILERFSAQQFPDLHSELNLSSLELGDSALYFCASSVSGTSAETQYFGPGTRLLVL.

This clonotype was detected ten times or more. The CDR3 region is CASRLADQETQYF. The CDR3 coding sequence is TGTGCCAGCAGACTAGCGGACCAAGAGACCCAGTACTTC. The gene calls are TRBV6-5 and TRBJ2-5; TRBD2 agrees at 8 bases. Germline values: CDR1 MNHEY, CDR2 SVGAGI. This CDR3 comprises 13 residues. Unmatched junction bases numbered 0, after V lost 6 bases and J lost 0 bases.

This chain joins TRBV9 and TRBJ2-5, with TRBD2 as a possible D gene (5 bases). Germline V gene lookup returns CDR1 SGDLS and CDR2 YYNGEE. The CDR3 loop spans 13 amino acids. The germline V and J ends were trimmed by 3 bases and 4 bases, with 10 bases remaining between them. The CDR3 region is CASSDGGGETQYF. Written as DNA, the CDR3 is TGTGCCAGCAGCGACGGAGGCGGAGAGACCCAGTACTTC.

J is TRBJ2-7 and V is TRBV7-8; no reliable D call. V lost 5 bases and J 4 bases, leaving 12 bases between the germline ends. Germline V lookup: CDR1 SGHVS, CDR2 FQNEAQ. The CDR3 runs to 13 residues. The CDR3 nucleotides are TGTGCCAGCAGCCCGAAGAGTGGGTACGAGCAGTACTTC. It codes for CASSPKSGYEQYF.

CDR3 loop: CASSSRTGHMNTEAFF. In DNA, the CDR3 is TGTGCCAGCAGCTCCAGGACAGGGCACATGAACACTGAAGCTTTCTTT. The chain uses TRBV7-9 and TRBJ1-1; 8 nucleotides align to TRBD1. The junction had 7 bases not matched to a gene; V was cut back by 4 bases and J by 0 bases. The CDR3 length is 16 residues. Germline V CDR1 and CDR2: SEHNR, FQNEAQ (reference sequence).

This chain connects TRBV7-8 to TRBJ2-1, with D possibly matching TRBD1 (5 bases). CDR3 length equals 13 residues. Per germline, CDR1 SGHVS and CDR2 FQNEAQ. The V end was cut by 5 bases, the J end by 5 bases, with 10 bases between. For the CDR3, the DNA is TGTGCCAGCAGCCTGGACAATGACAATGAGCAGTTCTTC. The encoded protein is CASSLDNDNEQFF.

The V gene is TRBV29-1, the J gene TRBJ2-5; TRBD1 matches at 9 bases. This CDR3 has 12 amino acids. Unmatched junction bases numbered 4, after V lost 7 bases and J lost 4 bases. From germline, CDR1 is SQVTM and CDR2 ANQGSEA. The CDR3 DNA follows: TGCAGCGGACGGGGACAGGGAGAGACCCAGTACTTC. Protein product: CSGRGQGETQYF.

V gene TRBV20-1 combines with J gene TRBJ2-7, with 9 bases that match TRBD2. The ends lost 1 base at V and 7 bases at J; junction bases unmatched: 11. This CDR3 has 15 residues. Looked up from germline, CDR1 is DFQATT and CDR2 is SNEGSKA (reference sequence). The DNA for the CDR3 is TGCAGTGCTAGAGGGACTAGCGTTCCCTACAATGAGCAGTACTTC. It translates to CSARGTSVPYNEQYF.

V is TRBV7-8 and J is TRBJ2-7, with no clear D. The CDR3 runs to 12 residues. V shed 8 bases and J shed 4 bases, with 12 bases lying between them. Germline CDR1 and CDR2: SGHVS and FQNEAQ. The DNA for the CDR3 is TGTGCCAGCTCCCAGACGGTATACGAGCAGTACTTC. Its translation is CASSQTVYEQYF.